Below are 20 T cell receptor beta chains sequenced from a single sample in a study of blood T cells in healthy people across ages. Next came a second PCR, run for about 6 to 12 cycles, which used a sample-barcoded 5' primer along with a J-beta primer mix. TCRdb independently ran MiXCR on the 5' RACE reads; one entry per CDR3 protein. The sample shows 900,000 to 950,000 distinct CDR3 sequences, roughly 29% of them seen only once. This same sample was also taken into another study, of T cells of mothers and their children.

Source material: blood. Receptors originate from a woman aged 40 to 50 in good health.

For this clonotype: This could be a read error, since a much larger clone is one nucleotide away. In DNA, the CDR3 is TGTGCCAGCACCCTATGGGGGAGCTCCTACAATGAGCAGTACTTC. Translating it yields CASTLWGSSYNEQYF. The J gene is TRBJ2-1, the V gene TRBV12-3 or TRBV12-4; D is perhaps TRBD1 or TRBD2 (5 bases each). The J call may be faulty, since TRBJ2-7 better matches the DNA end. The CDR3 is made up of 15 amino acids.

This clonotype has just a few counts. CDR3 amino acids: CASSQGSGTGAYEQYF. CDR3 coding DNA: TGTGCCAGCAGCCAAGGGTCCGGGACAGGTGCCTACGAGCAGTACTTC. The rearrangement links TRBV14 to TRBJ2-7; TRBD1 matches 8 bases. Germline V gene sequence: CDR1 SGHDN, CDR2 FVKESK. The CDR3 has 16 amino acids. V lost 1 base, J lost 2 bases, and 7 bases stayed unmatched. Together with reference TRBV14 and TRBJ2-7, the CDR3 gives the full variable domain: EAGVTQFPSHSVIEKGQTVTLRCDPISGHDNLYWYRRVMGKEIKFLLHFVKESKQDESGMPNNRFLAERTGGTYSTLKVQPAELEDSGVYFCASSQGSGTGAYEQYFGPGTRLTVT.

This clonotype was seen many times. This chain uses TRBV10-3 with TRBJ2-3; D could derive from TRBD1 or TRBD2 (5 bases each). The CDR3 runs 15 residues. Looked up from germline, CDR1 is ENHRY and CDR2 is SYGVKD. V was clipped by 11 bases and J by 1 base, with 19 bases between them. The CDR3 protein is CAPAEEQGGTDTQYF. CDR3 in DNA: TGTGCCCCCGCAGAAGAGCAGGGAGGCACAGATACGCAGTATTTT.

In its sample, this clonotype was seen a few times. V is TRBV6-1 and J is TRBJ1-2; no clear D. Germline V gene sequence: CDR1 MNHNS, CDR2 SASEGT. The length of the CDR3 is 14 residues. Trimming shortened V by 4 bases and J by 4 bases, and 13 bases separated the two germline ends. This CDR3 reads CASSAPGVGYGYTF. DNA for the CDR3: TGTGCCAGCAGTGCTCCGGGTGTCGGCTATGGCTACACCTTC.

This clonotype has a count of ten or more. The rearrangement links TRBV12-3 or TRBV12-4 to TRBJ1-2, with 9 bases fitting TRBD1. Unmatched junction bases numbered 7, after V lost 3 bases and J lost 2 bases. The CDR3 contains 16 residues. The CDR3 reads CASSFSPGTGNYGYTF. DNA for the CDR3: TGTGCCAGCAGTTTCAGTCCCGGGACAGGGAACTATGGCTACACCTTC.

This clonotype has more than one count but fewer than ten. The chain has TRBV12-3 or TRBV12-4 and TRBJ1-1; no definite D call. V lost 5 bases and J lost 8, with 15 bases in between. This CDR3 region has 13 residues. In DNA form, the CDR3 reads TGTGCCAGCAGTCTCCATTTCGGTAGCGAAGCTTTCTTT. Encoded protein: CASSLHFGSEAFF.

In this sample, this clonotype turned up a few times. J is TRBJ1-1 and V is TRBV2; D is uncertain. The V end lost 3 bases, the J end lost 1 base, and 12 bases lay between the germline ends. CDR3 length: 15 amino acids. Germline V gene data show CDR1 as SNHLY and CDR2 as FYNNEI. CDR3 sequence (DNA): TGTGCCAGCAGTGACCGGCAGGTGGGGAACACTGAAGCTTTCTTT. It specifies CASSDRQVGNTEAFF.

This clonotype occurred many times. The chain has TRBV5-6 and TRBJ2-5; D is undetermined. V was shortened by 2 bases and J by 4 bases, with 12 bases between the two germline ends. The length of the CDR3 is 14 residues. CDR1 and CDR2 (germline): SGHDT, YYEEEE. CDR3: CASSFVSGGETQYF. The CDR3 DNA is TGTGCCAGCAGCTTTGTGTCCGGCGGAGAGACCCAGTACTTC.

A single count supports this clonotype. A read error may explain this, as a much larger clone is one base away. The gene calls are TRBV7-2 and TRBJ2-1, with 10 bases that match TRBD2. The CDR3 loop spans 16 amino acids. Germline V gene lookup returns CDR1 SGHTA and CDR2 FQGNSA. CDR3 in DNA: TGTGCCGGCAGCCTACAGTATAGCGGGGGGCCGGATGAGCAGTTCTTC. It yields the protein CAGSLQYSGGPDEQFF. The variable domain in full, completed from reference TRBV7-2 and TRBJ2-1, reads GAGVSQSPSNKVTEKGKDVELRCDPISGHTALYWYRQSLGQGLEFLIYFQGNSAPDKSGLPSDRFSAERTGGSVSTLTIQRTQQEDSAVYLCAGSLQYSGGPDEQFFGPGTRLTVL.

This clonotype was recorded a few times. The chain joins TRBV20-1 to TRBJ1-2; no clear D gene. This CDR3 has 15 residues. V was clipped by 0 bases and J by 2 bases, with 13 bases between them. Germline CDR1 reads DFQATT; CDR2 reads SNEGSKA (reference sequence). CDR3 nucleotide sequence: TGCAGTGCTAGAGATTTTCGTTGGGCCAACTATGGCTACACCTTC. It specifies CSARDFRWANYGYTF.

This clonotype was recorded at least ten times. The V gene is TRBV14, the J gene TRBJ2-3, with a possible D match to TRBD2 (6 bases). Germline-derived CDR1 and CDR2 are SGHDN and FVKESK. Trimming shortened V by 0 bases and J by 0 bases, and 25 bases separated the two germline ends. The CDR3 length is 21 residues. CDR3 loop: CASSQEYQAGRPIVSTDTQYF. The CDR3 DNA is TGTGCCAGCAGCCAAGAATACCAAGCGGGCCGACCCATCGTTAGCACAGATACGCAGTATTTT.

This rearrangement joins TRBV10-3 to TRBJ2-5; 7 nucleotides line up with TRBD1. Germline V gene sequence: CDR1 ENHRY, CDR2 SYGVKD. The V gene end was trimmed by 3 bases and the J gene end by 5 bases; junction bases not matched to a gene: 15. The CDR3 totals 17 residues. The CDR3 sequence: CAISDWIAAGGVETQYF. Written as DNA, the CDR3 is TGTGCCATCAGTGATTGGATCGCGGCAGGGGGAGTCGAGACCCAGTACTTC.

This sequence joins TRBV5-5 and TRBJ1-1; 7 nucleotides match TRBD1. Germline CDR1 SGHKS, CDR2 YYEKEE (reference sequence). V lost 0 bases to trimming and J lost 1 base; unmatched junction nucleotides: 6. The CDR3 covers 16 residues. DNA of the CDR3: TGTGCCAGCAGCTTGGGTCCACAGGGGCGGAACACTGAAGCTTTCTTT. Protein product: CASSLGPQGRNTEAFF. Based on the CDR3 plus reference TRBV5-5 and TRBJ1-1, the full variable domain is DAGVTQSPTHLIKTRGQQVTLRCSPISGHKSVSWYQQVLGQGPQFIFQYYEKEERGRGNFPDRFSARQFPNYSSELNVNALLLGDSALYLCASSLGPQGRNTEAFFGQGTRLTVV.

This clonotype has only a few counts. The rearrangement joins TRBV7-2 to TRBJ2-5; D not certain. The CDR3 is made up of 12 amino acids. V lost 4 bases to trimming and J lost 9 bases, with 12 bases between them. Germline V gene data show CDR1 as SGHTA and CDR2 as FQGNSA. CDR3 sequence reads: CASSSTVGAQYF. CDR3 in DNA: TGTGCCAGCAGCTCCACGGTTGGAGCCCAGTACTTC.

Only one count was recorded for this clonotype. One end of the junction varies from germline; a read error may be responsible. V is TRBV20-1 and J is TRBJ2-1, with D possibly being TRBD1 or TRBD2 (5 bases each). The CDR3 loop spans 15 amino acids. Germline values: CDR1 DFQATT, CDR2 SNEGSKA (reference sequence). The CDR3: CSTRAAGYSYNEQFF. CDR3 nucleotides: TGCAGTACTAGGGCGGCAGGGTACTCCTACAATGAGCAGTTCTTC.

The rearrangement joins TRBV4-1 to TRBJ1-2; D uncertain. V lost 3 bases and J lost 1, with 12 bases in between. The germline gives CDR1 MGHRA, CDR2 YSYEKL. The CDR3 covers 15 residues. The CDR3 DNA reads TGCGCCAGCAGCCATCCCCCGGGATTTAACTATGGCTACACCTTC. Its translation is CASSHPPGFNYGYTF.

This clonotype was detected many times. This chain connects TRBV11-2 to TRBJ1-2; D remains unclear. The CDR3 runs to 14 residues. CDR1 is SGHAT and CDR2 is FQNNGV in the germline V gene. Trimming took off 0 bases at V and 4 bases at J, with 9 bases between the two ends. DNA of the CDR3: TGTGCCAGCAGCTTAGAGGCAGCAGTCTATGGCTACACCTTC. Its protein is CASSLEAAVYGYTF.

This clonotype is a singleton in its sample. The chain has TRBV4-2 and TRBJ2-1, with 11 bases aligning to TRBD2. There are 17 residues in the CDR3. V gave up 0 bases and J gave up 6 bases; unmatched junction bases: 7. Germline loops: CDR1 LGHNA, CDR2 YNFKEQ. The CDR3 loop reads CASSQDLVGLAVNEQFF. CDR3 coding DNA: TGTGCCAGCAGCCAAGATTTAGTGGGACTAGCGGTCAATGAGCAGTTCTTC.

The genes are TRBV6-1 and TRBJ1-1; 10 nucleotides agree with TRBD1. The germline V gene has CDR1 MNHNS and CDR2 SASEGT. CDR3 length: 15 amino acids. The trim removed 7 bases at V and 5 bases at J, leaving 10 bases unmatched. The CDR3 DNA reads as TGTGCCAGCACGGCAAGGACAGGGGGTCGGACTGAAGCTTTCTTT. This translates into CASTARTGGRTEAFF.

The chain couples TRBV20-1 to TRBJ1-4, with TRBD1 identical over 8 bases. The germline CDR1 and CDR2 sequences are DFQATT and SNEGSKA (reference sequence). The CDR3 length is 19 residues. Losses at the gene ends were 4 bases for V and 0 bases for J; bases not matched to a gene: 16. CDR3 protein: CSAIWSPRGRIATNEKLFF. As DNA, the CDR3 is TGCAGTGCTATTTGGTCCCCCAGGGGGCGGATTGCAACTAATGAAAAACTGTTTTTT.